This T cell receptor beta chain was recorded in a study of blood T cell repertoires in COVID-19. The ends were cut back, 7 bases at V and 0 bases at J, with 8 bases in the middle. The CDR3 runs 13 residues. Germline CDR1 and CDR2: SGHTA and FQGTGA. Authors' analysis steps: Reference gene primer amplification gave nucleated cell count estimates. The data were produced by immunoSEQ multiplex PCR, yet TCRdb's version contains in-frame clones alone and is incomplete. The V and J calls and clone size were taken over from that table, and D and trimming were inferred from the DNA. The sample has over 100,000 clones; roughly 79% are singletons.

The source of this sequence is a human donor in a cohort sampled during active COVID-19. What was sequenced was peripheral blood. This rearrangement joins TRBV7-3 to TRBJ2-3, with D tentatively TRBD1 (6 bases). The CDR3 sequence: CASTRGSTDTQYF. The DNA of the CDR3 is TGTGCCAGCACGAGGGGGAGCACAGATACGCAGTATTTT.